This T cell receptor beta chain was retrieved from a study of beta chain features in type 1 diabetes. Study overall: Examined across all samples were 90 million to 130 million sorted cells.

Details on this clone: Its antigen is still unknown.

Expressed TCRB transcripts were sequenced because the entire RNA isolate underwent reverse transcription. The table came from immunoSEQ multiplex PCR; TCRdb's copy has only in-frame clones and leaves some out. The sample lists under 200,000 clones, roughly 8% occurring once. V lost 4 bases and J 4 bases, leaving 16 bases between the germline ends. The CDR3 has 15 residues. Germline loops: CDR1 MNHEY, CDR2 SMNVEV (reference sequence). Study-wide findings and caveats: Cells with high TCR expression could be over-represented by cDNA sequencing. Type 1 diabetes patients had TCRB CDR3s that were shorter (moderately but significantly so) in all four CD4+ subsets.

This chain joins TRBV27 and TRBJ1-2; D perhaps matches TRBD1 (5 bases). The TCR was taken from a man aged 18 to 30 in good health. Sequenced input: central memory CD4+ T cells from blood. The CDR3 spells CASSSRTTVSYGYTF. CDR3 sequence (DNA): TGTGCCAGCAGTTCCCGGACGACAGTTAGCTATGGCTACACCTTC.